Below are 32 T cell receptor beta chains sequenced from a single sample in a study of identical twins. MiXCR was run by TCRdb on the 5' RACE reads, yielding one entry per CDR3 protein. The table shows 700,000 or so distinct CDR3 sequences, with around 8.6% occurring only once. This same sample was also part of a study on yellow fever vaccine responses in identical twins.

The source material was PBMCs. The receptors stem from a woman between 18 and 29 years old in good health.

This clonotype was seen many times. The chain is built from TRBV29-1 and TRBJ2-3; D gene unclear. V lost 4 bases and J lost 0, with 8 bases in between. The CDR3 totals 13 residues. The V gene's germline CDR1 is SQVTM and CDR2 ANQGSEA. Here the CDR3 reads CSVAVPSTDTQYF. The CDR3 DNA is TGCAGCGTTGCCGTCCCTAGCACAGATACGCAGTATTTT.

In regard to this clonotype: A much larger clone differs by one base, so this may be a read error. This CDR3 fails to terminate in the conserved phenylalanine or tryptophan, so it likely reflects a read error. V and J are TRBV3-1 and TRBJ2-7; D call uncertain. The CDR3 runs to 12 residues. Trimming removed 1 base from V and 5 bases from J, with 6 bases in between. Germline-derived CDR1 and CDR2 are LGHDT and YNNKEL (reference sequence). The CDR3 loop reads CASSQVVHEQYY. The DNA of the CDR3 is TGTGCCAGCAGCCAAGTGGTCCACGAGCAGTACTAC.

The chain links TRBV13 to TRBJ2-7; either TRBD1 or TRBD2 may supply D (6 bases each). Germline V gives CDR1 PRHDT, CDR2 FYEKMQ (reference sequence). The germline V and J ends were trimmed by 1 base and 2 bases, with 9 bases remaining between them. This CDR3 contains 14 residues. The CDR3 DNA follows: TGTGCCAGCAGCTTAGCGGGGGCGGCCTACGAGCAGTACTTC. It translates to CASSLAGAAYEQYF. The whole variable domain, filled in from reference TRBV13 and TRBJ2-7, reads AAGVIQSPRHLIKEKRETATLKCYPIPRHDTVYWYQQGPGQDPQFLISFYEKMQSDKGSIPDRFSAQQFSDYHSELNMSSLELGDSALYFCASSLAGAAYEQYFGPGTRLTVT.

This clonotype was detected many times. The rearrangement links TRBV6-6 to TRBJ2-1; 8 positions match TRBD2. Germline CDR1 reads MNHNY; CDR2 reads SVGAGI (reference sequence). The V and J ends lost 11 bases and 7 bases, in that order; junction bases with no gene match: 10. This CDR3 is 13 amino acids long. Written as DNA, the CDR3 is TGTGCCCTAGCAGCTAGCGGGTCGAATGAGCAGTTCTTC. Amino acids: CALAASGSNEQFF.

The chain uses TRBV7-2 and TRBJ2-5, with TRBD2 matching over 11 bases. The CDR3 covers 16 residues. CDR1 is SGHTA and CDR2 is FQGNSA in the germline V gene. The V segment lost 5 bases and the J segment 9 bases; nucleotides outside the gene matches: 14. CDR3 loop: CASSRELAGDLGAQYF. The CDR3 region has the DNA TGTGCCAGCAGCCGAGAACTAGCGGGAGACCTGGGGGCCCAGTACTTC.

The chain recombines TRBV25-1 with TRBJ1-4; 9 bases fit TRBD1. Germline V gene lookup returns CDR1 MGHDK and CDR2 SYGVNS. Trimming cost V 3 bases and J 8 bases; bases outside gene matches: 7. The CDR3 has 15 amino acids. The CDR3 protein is CASSDWTGDREKLFF. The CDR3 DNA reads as TGTGCCAGCAGTGATTGGACAGGGGATCGGGAAAAACTGTTTTTT. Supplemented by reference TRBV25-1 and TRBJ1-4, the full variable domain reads EADIYQTPRYLVIGTGKKITLECSQTMGHDKMYWYQQDPGMELHLIHYSYGVNSTEKGDLSSESTVSRIRTEHFPLTLESARPSHTSQYLCASSDWTGDREKLFFGSGTQLSVL.

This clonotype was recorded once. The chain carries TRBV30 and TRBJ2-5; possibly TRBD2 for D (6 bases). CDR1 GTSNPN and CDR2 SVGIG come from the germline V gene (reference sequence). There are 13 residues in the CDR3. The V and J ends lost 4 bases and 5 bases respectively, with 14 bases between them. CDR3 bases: TGTGCCTGGATGGGAGGTGGAGGGGAGACCCAGTACTTC. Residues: CAWMGGGGETQYF. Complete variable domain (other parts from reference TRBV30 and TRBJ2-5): SQTIHQWPATLVQPVGSPLSLECTVEGTSNPNLYWYRQAAGRGLQLLFYSVGIGQISSEVPQNLSASRPQDRQFILSSKKLLLSDSGFYLCAWMGGGGETQYFGPGTRLLVL.

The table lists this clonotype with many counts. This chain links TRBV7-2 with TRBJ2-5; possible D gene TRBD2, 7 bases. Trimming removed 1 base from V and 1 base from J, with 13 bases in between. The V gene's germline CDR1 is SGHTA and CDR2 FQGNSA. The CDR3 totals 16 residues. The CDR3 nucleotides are TGTGCCAGCAGCTTAGGTGGGGGAGGGGGCCAAGAGACCCAGTACTTC. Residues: CASSLGGGGGQETQYF.

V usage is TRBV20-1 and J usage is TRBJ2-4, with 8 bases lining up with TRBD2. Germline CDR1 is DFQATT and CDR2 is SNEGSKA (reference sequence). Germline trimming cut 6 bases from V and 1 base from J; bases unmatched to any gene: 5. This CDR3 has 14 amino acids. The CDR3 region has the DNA TGCAGTGCGAGACTAGCGCCCGCCAAAAACATTCAGTACTTC. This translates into CSARLAPAKNIQYF.

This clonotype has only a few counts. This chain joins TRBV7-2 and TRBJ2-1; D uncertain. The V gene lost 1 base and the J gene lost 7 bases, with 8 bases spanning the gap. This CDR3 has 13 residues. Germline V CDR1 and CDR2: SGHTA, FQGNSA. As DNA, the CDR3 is TGTGCCAGCAGCTTAGTAGCTTGGAATGAGCAGTTCTTC. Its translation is CASSLVAWNEQFF.

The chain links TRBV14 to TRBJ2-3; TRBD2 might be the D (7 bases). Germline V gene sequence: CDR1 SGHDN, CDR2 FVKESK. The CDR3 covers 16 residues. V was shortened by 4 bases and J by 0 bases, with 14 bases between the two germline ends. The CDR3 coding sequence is TGTGCCAGCAGCCGAAACGGGGGGCCAAGCACAGATACGCAGTATTTT. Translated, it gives CASSRNGGPSTDTQYF.

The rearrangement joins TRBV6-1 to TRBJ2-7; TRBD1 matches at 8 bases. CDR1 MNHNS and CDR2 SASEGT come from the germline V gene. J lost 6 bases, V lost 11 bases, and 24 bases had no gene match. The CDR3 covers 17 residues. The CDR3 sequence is CAFSPFISTGAPLEQYF. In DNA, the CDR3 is TGTGCCTTCAGCCCATTCATTTCGACAGGGGCCCCTCTCGAGCAGTACTTC.

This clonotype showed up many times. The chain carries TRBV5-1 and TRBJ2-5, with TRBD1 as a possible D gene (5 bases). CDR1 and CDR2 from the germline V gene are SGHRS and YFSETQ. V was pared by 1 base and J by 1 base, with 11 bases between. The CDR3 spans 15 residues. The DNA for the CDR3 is TGCGCCAGCAGCTTGAATGGGGCCCCCCAAGAGACCCAGTACTTC. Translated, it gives CASSLNGAPQETQYF.

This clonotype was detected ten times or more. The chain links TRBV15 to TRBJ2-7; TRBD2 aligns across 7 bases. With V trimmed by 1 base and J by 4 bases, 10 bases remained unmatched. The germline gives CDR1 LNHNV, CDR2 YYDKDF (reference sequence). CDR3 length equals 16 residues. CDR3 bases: TGTGCCACCAGCAGAGTGTCCGGGACTAACATATACGAGCAGTACTTC. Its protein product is CATSRVSGTNIYEQYF.

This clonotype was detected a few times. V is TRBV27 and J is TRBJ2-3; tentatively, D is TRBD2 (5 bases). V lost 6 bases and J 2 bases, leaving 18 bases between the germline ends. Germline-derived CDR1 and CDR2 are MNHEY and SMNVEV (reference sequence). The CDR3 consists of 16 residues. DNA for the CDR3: TGTGCCAGCAGCGAGCGGCACGGCGTTGTCACAGATACGCAGTATTTT. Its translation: CASSERHGVVTDTQYF.

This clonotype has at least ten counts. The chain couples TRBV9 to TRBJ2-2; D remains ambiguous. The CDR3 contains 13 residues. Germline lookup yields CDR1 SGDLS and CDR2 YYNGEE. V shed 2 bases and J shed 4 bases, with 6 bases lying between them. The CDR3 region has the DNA TGTGCCAGCAGCGTGGAGTCCACCGGGGAGCTGTTTTTT. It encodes CASSVESTGELFF.

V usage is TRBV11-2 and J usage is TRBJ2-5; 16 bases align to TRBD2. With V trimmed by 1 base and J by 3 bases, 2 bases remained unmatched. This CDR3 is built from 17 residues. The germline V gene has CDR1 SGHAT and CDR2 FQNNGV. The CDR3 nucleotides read TGTGCCAGCAGCTTAGTGGGACTAGCGGGAGGGAAAGAGACCCAGTACTTC. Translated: CASSLVGLAGGKETQYF.

For the CDR3, the DNA is TGCAGTGCTTTTAGTGCGGGACAGGGAAACAATGAGCAGTTCTTC. The encoded protein is CSAFSAGQGNNEQFF. The chain links TRBV20-1 to TRBJ2-1, with 9 bases matching TRBD1. The germline V gene encodes CDR1 DFQATT and CDR2 SNEGSKA (reference sequence). This CDR3 contains 15 residues. The trim removed 5 bases at V and 5 bases at J, leaving 10 bases unmatched.

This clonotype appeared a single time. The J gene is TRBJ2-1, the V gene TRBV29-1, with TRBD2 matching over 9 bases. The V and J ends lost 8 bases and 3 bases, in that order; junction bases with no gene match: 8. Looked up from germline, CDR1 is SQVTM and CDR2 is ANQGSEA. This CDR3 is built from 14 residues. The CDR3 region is CSCSGGGFYNEQFF. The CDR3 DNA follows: TGCAGCTGTAGCGGGGGCGGTTTCTACAATGAGCAGTTCTTC.

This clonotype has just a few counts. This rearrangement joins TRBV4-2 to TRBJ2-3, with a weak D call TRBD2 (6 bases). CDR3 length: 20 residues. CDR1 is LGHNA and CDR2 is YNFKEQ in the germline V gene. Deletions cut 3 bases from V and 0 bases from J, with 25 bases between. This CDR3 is CASSHHMGFGTGASTDTQYF. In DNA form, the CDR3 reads TGTGCCAGCAGCCACCACATGGGATTCGGGACTGGCGCTAGCACAGATACGCAGTATTTT.

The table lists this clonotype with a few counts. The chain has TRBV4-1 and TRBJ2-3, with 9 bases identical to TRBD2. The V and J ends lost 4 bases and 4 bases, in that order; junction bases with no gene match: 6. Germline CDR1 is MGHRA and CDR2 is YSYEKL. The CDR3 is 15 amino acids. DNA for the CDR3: TGCGCCAGCAGCCGACTAGCGGAGGCCGCAGATACGCAGTATTTT. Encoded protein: CASSRLAEAADTQYF.

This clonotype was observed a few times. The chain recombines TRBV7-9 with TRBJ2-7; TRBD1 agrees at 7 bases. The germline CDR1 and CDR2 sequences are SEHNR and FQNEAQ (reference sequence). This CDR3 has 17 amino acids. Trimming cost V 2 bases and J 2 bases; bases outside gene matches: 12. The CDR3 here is CASSLRPQGPGAYEQYF. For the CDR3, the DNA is TGTGCCAGCAGCTTAAGACCACAGGGGCCCGGGGCCTACGAGCAGTACTTC.

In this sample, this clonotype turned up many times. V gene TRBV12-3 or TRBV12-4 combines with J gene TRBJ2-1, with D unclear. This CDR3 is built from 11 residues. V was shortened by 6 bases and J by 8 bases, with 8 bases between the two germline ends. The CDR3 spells CASRISYEQFF. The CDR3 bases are TGTGCCAGCAGAATTAGCTATGAGCAGTTCTTC.

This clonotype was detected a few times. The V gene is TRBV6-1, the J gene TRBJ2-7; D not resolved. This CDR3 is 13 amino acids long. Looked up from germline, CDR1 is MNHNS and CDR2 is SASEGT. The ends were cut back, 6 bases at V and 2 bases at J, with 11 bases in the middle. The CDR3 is CASREEPAYEQYF. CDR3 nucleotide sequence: TGTGCCAGCAGAGAGGAACCCGCCTACGAGCAGTACTTC.

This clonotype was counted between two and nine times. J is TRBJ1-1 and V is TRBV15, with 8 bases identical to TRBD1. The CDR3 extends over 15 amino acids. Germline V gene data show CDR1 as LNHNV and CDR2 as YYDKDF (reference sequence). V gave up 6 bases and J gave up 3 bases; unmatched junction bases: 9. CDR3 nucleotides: TGTGCCACCAGTGGCTATTCGACAGGGGACACTGAAGCTTTCTTT. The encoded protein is CATSGYSTGDTEAFF. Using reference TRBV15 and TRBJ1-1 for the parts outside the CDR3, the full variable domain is DAMVIQNPRYQVTQFGKPVTLSCSQTLNHNVMYWYQQKSSQAPKLLFHYYDKDFNNEADTPDNFQSRRPNTSFCFLDIRSPGLGDTAMYLCATSGYSTGDTEAFFGQGTRLTVV.

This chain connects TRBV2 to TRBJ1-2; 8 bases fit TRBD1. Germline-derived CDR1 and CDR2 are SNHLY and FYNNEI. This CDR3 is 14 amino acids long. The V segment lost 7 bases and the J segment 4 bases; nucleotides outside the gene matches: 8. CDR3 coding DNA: TGTGCCAGCAAGCCCAATACAGGGGGCTATGGCTACACCTTC. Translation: CASKPNTGGYGYTF.

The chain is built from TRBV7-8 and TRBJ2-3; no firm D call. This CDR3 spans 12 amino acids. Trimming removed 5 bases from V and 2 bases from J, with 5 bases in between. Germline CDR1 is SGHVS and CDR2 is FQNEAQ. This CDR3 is CASSVHTDTQYF. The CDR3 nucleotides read TGTGCCAGCAGCGTCCACACAGATACGCAGTATTTT.

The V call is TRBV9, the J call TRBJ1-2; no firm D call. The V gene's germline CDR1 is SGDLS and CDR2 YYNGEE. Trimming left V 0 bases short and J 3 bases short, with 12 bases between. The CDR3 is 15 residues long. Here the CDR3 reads CASSVESEADYGYTF. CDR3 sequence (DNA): TGTGCCAGCAGCGTAGAGTCAGAGGCGGACTATGGCTACACCTTC.

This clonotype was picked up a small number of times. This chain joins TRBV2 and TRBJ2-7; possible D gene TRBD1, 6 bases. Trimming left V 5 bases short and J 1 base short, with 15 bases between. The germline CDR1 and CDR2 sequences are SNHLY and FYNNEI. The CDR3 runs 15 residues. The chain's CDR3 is CASSNPDRPSYEQYF. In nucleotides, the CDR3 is TGTGCCAGCAGTAACCCTGACAGGCCGTCCTACGAGCAGTACTTC.

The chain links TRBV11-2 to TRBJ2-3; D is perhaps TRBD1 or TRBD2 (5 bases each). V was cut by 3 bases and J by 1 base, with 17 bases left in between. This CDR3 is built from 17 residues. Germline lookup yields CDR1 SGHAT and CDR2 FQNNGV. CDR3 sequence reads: CASSFKSGPFRTDTQYF. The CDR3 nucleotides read TGTGCCAGCAGCTTCAAGTCGGGGCCCTTTCGCACAGATACGCAGTATTTT.

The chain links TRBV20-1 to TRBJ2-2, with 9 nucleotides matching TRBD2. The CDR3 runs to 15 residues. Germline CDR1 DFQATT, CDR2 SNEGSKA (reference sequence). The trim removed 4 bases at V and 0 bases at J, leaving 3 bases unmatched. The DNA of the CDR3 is TGCAGTGCTAAAGTAGCGGGAGCGAACACCGGGGAGCTGTTTTTT. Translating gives CSAKVAGANTGELFF.

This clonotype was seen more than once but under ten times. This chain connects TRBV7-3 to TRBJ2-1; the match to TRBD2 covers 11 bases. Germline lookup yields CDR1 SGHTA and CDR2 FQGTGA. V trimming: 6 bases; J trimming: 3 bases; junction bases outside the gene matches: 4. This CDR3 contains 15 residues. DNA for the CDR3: TGTGCCAGCAGGGCTAGCGGGGGGAACTACAATGAGCAGTTCTTC. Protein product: CASRASGGNYNEQFF.